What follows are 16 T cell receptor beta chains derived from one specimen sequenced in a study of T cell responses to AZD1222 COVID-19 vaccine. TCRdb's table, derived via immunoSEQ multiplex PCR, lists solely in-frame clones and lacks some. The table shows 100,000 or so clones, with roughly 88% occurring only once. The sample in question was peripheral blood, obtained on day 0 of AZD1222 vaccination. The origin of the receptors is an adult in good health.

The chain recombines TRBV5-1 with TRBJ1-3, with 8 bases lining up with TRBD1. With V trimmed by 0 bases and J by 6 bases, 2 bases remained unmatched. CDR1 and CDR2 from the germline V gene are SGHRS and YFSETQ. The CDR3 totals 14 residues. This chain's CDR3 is CASSLVQGANTIYF. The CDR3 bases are TGCGCCAGCAGCTTGGTTCAGGGGGCAAACACCATATATTTT.

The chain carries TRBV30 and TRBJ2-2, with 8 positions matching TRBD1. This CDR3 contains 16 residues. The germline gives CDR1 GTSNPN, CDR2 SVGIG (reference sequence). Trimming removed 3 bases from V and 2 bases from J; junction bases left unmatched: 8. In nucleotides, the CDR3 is TGTGCCTGGAGCAACAGCCCAGGGGGCAACACCGGGGAGCTGTTTTTT. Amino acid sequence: CAWSNSPGGNTGELFF.

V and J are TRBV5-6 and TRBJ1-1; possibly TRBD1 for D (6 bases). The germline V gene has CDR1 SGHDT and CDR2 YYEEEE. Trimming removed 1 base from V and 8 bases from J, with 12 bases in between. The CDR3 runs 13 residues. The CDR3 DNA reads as TGTGCCAGCAGCTTGCCTCCCGGGACAGAAGCTTTCTTT. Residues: CASSLPPGTEAFF.

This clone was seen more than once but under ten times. CDR3: CASSKIPEVNIQYF. The CDR3 nucleotides are TGTGCCAGCAGCAAGATACCGGAGGTGAACATTCAGTACTTC. The rearrangement links TRBV7-9 to TRBJ2-4, with D perhaps TRBD2 (5 bases). V was shortened by 5 bases and J by 7 bases, with 15 bases between the two germline ends. The CDR3 sequence is 14 residues long. The germline V gene has CDR1 SEHNR and CDR2 FQNEAQ (reference sequence).

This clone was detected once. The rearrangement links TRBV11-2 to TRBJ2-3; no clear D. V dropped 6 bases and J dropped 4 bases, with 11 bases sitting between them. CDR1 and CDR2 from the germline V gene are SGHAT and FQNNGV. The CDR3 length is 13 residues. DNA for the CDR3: TGTGCCAGCAGACGAGGATGGGCAGATACGCAGTATTTT. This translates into CASRRGWADTQYF.

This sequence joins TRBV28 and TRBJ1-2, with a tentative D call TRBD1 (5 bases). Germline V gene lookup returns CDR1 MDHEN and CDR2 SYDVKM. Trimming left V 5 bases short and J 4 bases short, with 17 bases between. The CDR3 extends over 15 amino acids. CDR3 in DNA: TGTGCCAGCAGTACCTCCGGGGGTGGAGGCTATGGCTACACCTTC. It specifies CASSTSGGGGYGYTF.

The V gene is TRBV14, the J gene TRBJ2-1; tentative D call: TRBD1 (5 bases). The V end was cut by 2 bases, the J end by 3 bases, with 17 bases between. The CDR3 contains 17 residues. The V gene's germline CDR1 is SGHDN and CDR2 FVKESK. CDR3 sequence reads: CASSQKPTVAVYNEQFF. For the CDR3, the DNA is TGTGCCAGCAGCCAAAAACCGACAGTTGCGGTCTACAATGAGCAGTTCTTC. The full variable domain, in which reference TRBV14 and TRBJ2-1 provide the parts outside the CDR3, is EAGVTQFPSHSVIEKGQTVTLRCDPISGHDNLYWYRRVMGKEIKFLLHFVKESKQDESGMPNNRFLAERTGGTYSTLKVQPAELEDSGVYFCASSQKPTVAVYNEQFFGPGTRLTVL.

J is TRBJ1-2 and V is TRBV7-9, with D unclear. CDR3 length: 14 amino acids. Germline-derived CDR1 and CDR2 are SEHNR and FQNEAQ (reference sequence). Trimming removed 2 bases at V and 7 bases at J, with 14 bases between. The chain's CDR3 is CASSLQDLRGGYTF. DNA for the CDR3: TGTGCCAGCAGCTTACAGGACCTACGAGGTGGCTACACCTTC. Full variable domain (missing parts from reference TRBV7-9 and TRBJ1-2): DTGVSQNPRHKITKRGQNVTFRCDPISEHNRLYWYRQTLGQGPEFLTYFQNEAQLEKSRLLSDRFSAERPKGSFSTLEIQRTEQGDSAMYLCASSLQDLRGGYTFGSGTRLTVV.

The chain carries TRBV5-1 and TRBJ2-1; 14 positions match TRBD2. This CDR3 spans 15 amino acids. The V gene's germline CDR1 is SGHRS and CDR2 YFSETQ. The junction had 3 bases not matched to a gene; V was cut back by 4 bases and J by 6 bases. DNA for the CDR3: TGCGCCAGCAGCAAAGGACTAGCGGGAGGCAATGAGCAGTTCTTC. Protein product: CASSKGLAGGNEQFF.

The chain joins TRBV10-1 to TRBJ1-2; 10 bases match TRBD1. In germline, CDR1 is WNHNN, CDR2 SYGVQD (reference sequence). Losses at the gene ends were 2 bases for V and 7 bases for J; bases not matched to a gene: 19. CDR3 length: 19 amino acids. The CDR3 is CASSERRSGQGPLDAGYTF. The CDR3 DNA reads TGCGCCAGCAGTGAGAGGCGGTCGGGACAGGGGCCCCTTGACGCTGGCTACACCTTC.

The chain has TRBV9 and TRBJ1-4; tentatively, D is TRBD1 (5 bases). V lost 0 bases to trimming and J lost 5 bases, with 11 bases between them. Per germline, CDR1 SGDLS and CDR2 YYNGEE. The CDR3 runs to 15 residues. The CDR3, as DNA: TGTGCCAGCAGCGTAGGCTCAGGGCTCAATGAAAAACTGTTTTTT. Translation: CASSVGSGLNEKLFF.

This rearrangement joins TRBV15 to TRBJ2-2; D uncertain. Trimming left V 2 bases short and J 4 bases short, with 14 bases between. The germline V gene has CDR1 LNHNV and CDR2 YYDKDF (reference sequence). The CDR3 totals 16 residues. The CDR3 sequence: CATSRRQPRGTGELFF. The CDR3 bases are TGTGCCACCAGCAGAAGGCAACCGCGTGGCACCGGGGAGCTGTTTTTT.

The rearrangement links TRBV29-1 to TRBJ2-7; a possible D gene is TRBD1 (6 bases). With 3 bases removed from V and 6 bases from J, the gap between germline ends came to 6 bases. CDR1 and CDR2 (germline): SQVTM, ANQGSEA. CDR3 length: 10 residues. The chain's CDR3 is CSVEDSEQYF. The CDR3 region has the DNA TGCAGCGTTGAGGACAGCGAGCAGTACTTC.

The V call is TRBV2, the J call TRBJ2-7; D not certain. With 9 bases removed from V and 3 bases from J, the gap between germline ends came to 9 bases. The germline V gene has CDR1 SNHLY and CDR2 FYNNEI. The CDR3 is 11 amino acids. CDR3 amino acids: CASLEYYEQYF. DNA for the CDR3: TGTGCCAGTCTCGAGTACTACGAGCAGTACTTC. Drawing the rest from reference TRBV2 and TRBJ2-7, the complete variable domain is EPEVTQTPSHQVTQMGQEVILRCVPISNHLYFYWYRQILGQKVEFLVSFYNNEISEKSEIFDDQFSVERPDGSNFTLKIRSTKLEDSAMYFCASLEYYEQYFGPGTRLTVT.

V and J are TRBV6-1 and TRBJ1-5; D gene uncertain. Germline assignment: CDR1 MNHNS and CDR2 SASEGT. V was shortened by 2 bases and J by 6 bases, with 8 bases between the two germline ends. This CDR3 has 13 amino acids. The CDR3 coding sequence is TGTGCCAGCAGTGAAACGAGAGGTCAGCCCCAGCATTTT. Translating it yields CASSETRGQPQHF.

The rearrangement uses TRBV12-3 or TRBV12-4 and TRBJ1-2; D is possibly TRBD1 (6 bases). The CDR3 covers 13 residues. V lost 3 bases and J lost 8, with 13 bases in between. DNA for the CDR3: TGTGCCAGCAGTTTTGACCCACAGGGCGGCTACACCTTC. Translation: CASSFDPQGGYTF.